The sequence of this T cell receptor (beta chain) was determined in a study of Graves' ophthalmopathy and Graves' hyperthyroidism. Findings and caveats of the study: Also, most clonotypes expanded in the thyroid above 0.001 frequency appeared in blood.

This CDR3 region has 19 residues. Trimming cost V 4 bases and J 0 bases, with 20 bases left between them. Germline V CDR1 and CDR2: SGDLS, YYNGEE. Hyperthyroidism cases were recent diagnoses of under 2 months' duration in people aged 18 to 65. The authors amplified TCR beta CDR3 regions, and they did so from RNA transcripts for repertoire sequencing. The workflow started with a first-round RT-PCR run with HTBI primers and then moved on to a second-round multiplex PCR. TCRdb processed the multiplex PCR reads anew with MiXCR; each CDR3 protein has one entry. The sample includes around 1,200,000 distinct CDR3 sequences, 35% to 40% of them seen just once. This clonotype was recorded at least ten times. Its antigen remains unidentified.

Sequences were obtained from peripheral blood or thyroid tissue (not recorded which). The chain employs TRBV9 and TRBJ2-6, with a weak D call TRBD1 (6 bases). This TCR was sampled from an adult man with Graves' hyperthyroidism. CDR3 DNA sequence: TGTGCCAGCAGCCCCATCGGACAGTCTACCTACTCTGGGGCCAACGTCCTGACTTTC. Residues: CASSPIGQSTYSGANVLTF.